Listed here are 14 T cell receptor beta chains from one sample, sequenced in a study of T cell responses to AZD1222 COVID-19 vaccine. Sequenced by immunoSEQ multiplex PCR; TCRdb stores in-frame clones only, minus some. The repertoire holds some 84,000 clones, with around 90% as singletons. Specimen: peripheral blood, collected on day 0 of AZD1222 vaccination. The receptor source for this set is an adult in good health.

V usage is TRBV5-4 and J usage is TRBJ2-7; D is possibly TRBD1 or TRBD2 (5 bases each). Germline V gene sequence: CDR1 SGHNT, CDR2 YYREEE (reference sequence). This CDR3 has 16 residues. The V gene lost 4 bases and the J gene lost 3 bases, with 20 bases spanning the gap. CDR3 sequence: CASSPGRARGYYEQYF. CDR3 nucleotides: TGTGCCAGCAGCCCAGGCCGGGCCCGGGGCTACTACGAGCAGTACTTC.

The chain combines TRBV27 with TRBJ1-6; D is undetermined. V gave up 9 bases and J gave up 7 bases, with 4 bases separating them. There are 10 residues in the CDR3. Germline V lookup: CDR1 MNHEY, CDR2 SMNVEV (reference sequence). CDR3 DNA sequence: TGTGCCAGAACAAATTCACCCCTCCACTTT. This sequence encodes CARTNSPLHF.

The CDR3 DNA reads TGTGCCAGCAGCTTAGGAGGTACAGAGACCCAGTACTTC. This encodes CASSLGGTETQYF. V is TRBV7-9 and J is TRBJ2-5; D gene unclear. V lost 1 base and J 4 bases, leaving 7 bases between the germline ends. Germline V gene lookup returns CDR1 SEHNR and CDR2 FQNEAQ (reference sequence). The length of the CDR3 is 13 residues. The full variable domain, with the rest looked up from reference TRBV7-9 and TRBJ2-5, is DTGVSQNPRHKITKRGQNVTFRCDPISEHNRLYWYRQTLGQGPEFLTYFQNEAQLEKSRLLSDRFSAERPKGSFSTLEIQRTEQGDSAMYLCASSLGGTETQYFGPGTRLLVL.

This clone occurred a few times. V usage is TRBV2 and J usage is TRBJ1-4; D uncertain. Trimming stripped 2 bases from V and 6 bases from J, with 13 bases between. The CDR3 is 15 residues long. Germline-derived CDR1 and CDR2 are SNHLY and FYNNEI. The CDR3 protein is CASSEKGVIYEKLFF. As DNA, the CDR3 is TGTGCCAGCAGTGAAAAGGGTGTAATATATGAAAAACTGTTTTTT.

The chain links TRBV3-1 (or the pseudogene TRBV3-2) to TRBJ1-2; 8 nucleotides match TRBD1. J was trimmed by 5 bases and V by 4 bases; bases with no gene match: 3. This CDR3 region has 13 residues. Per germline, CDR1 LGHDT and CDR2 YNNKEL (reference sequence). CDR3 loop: CASSRRQGYGYTF. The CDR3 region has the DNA TGTGCCAGCAGCCGAAGACAGGGGTATGGCTACACCTTC.

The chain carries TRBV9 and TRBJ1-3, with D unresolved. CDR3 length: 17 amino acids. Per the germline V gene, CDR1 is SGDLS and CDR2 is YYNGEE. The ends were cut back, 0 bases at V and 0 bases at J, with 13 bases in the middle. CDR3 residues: CASSVENLPRSGNTIYF. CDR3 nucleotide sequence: TGTGCCAGCAGCGTAGAGAACCTTCCCCGCTCTGGAAACACCATATATTTT.

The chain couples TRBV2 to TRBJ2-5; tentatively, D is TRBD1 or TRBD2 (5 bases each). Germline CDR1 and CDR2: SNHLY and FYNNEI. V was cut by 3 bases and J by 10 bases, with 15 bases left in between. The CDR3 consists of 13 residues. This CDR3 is CASSDLRDHFQYF. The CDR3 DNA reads TGTGCCAGCAGTGACCTCCGGGACCACTTCCAGTACTTC.

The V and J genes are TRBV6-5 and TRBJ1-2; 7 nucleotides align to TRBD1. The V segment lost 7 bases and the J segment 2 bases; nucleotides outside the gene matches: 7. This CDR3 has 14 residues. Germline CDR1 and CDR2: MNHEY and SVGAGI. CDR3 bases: TGTGCCAGCACGACAGGGACTTTGAACTATGGCTACACCTTC. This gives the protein CASTTGTLNYGYTF.

The CDR3 region has the DNA TGTGCCAGCAGCCAGGGACTACTCTATGAGCAGTTCTTC. It codes for CASSQGLLYEQFF. The V and J genes are TRBV4-2 and TRBJ2-1; 7 bases are shared with TRBD2. This CDR3 spans 13 amino acids. V was clipped by 3 bases and J by 8 bases; unmatched bases: 4. In germline, CDR1 is LGHNA, CDR2 YNFKEQ.

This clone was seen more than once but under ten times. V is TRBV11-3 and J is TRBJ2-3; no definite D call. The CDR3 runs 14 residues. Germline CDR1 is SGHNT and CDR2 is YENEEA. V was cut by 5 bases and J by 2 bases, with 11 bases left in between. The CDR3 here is CASSPSFFTDTQYF. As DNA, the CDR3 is TGTGCCAGCAGCCCCTCCTTCTTCACAGATACGCAGTATTTT. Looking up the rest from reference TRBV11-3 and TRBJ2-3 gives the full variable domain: EAGVVQSPRYKIIEKKQPVAFWCNPISGHNTLYWYLQNLGQGPELLIRYENEEAVDDSQLPKDRFSAERLKGVDSTLKIQPAELGDSAVYLCASSPSFFTDTQYFGPGTRLTVL.

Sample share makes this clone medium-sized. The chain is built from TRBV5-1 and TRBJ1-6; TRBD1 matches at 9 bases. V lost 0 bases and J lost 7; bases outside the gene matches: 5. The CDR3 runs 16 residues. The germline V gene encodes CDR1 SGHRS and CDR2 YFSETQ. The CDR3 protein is CASSLGAGTGNSPLHF. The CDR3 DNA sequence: TGCGCCAGCAGCTTGGGGGCCGGGACAGGGAATTCACCCCTCCACTTT.

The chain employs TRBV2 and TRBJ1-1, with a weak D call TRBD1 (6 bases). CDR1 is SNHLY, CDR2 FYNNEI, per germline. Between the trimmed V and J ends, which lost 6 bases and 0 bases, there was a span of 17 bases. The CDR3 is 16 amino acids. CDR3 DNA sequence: TGTGCCAGCAGGGGGACACCTGACTCCCTGAACACTGAAGCTTTCTTT. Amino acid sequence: CASRGTPDSLNTEAFF.

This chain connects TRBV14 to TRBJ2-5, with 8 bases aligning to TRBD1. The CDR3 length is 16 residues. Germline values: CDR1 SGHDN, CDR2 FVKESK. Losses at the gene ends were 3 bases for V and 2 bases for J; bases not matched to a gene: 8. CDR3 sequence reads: CASSQGTGRGQETQYF. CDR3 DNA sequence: TGTGCCAGCAGCCAGGGGACAGGTCGCGGACAAGAGACCCAGTACTTC.

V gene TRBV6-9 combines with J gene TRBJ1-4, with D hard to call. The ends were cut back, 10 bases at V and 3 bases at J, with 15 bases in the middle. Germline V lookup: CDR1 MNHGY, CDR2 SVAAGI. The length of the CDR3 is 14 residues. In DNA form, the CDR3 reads TGTGCCACAAAAATTCAGAGGGCTAATGAAAAACTGTTTTTT. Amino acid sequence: CATKIQRANEKLFF.